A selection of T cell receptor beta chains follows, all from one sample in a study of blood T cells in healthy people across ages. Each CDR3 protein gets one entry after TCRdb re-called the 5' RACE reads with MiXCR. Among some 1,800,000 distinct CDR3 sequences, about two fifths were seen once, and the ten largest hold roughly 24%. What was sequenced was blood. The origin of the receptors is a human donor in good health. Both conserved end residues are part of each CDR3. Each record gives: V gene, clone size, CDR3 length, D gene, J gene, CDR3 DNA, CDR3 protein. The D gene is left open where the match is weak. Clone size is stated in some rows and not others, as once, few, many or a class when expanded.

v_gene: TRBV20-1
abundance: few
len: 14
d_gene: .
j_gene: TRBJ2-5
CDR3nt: TGCAGTGCCTTTCGTGACTACCACCAAGAGACCCGGTACTTC
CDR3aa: CSAFRDYHQETRYF

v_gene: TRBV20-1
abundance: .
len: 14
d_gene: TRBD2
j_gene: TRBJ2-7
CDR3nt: TGCAGTGCAAGACCAGCGGGGGCTTGCTACGAGCAGTACTTC
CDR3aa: CSARPAGACYEQYF

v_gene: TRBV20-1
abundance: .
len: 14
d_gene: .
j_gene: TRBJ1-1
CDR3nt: TGCAGTGCTAAAGGGAGGACTCATAACACTGAAGCTTTCTTT
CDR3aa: CSAKGRTHNTEAFF

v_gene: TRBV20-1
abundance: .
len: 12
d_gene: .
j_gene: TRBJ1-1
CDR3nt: TGCAGTGCCAAAAGGACAGACACTGAAGCTTTCTTT
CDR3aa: CSAKRTDTEAFF

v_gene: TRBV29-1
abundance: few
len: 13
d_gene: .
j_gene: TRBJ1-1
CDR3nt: TGCAGCGTCAAAACAGGGAGGGACACTGAAGCTTTCTTT
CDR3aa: CSVKTGRDTEAFF

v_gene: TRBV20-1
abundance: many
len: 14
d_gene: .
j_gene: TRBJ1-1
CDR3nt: TGCAGTGCTAGGGCCCCCGACAAGAACACTGAAGCTTTCTTT
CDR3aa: CSARAPDKNTEAFF

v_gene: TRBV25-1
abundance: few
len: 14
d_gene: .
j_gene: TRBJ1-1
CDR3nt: TGTGCCAGCAGTGATGAGTTCGTCGGACTTGAAGCTTTCTTT
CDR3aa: CASSDEFVGLEAFF

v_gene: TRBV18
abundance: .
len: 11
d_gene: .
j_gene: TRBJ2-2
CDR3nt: TGTGCCAGCACCGCCGGCGGGGAGCTGTTTTTT
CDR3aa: CASTAGGELFF

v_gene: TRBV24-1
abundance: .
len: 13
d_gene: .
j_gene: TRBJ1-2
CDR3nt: TGTGCCACCAGTCGGGGAGGGCTGGATGGCTACACCTTC
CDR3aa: CATSRGGLDGYTF

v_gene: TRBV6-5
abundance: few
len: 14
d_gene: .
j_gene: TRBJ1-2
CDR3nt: TGTGCCAGCAGCCCCGACTGGGATAACTATGGCTACACCTTC
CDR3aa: CASSPDWDNYGYTF

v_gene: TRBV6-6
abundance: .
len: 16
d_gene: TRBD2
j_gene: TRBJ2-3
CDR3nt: TGTGCCAGCAGTTACTCTAGCGGGGGGAGCACAGATGCGCAGTATTTT
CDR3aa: CASSYSSGGSTDAQYF

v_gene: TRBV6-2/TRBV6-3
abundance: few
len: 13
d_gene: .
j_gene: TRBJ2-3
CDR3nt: TGTGCCAGCGGCCTAGACGGAACAGATACGCAGTATTTT
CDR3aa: CASGLDGTDTQYF

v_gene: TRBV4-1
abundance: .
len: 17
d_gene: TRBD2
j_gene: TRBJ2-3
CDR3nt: TGCGCCAGCGGCCCAGGAAGGCGGGGGGCTAGCACAGATACGCAGTATTTT
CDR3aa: CASGPGRRGASTDTQYF

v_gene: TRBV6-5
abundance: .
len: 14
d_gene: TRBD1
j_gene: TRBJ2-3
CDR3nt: TGTGCCAGCAGACCCCCTACAGGGGAGGATACGCAGTATTTT
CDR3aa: CASRPPTGEDTQYF

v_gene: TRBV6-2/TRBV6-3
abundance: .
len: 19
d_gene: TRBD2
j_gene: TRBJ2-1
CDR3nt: TGTGCCAGCAGTCCGGGACTAGCGGGGGACTATAACTCCTACAATGAGCAGTTCTTC
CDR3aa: CASSPGLAGDYNSYNEQFF

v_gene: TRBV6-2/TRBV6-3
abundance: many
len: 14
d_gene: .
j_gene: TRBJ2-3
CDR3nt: TGTGCCAGCAGTTACTCAATCGGGACAGATACGCAGTATTTT
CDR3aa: CASSYSIGTDTQYF

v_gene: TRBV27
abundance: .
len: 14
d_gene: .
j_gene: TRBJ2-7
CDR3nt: TGTGCCAGCAGTTTGGGGCTTGCAGCTAACGAGCAGTACTTC
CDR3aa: CASSLGLAANEQYF

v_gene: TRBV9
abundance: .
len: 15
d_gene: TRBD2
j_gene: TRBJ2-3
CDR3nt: TGTGCCAGCAGCGCTAGCGGGGGGGAAACAGATACGCAGTATTTT
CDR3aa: CASSASGGETDTQYF

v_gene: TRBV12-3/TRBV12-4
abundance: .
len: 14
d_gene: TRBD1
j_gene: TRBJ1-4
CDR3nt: TGTGCCAGCAGCTCCTCGGACAGGGGTGGAAAACTGTTTTTT
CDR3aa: CASSSSDRGGKLFF

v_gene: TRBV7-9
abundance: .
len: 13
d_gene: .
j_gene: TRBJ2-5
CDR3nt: TGTGCCAGCAGCCCCTCCAGGGGTTCGACCCAGTACTTC
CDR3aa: CASSPSRGSTQYF

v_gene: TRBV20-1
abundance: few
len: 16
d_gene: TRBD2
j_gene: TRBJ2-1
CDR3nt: TGCAGTGCTAGAGTTCGGTTAGCGGGGGGTTACAATGAGCAGTTCTTC
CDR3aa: CSARVRLAGGYNEQFF

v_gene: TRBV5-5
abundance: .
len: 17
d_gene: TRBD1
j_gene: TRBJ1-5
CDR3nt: TGTGCCAGCAGTTACTATGGGACAGGGGGAAAAGATCAGCCCCAGCATTTT
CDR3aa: CASSYYGTGGKDQPQHF

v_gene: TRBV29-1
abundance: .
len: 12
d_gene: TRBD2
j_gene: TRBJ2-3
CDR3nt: TGCAGCGTGGGAGGGAGCCCAGATACGCAGTATTTT
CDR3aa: CSVGGSPDTQYF

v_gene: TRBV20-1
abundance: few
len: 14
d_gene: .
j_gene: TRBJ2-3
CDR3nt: TGCAGTGCTCCCCCGGGACCGGGAACAGATACGCAGTATTTT
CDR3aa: CSAPPGPGTDTQYF

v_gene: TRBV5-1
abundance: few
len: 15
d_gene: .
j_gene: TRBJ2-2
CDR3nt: TGCGCCAGCAGCTTGGATGAGGGAAGCACCGGGGAGCTGTTTTTT
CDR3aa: CASSLDEGSTGELFF

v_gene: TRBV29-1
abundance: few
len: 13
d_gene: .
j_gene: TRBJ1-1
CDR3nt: TGCAGCGCGAGCGGCCTGCTGAACACTGAAGCTTTCTTT
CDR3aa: CSASGLLNTEAFF

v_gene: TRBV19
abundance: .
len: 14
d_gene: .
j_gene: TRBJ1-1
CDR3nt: TGTGCCAGTAGGCACGACAGCTCTAACACTGAAGCTTTCTTT
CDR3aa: CASRHDSSNTEAFF